The TCR beta chain under discussion was sequenced for a study of blood T cell repertoires in COVID-19 (dated by TCRdb to the early 2020s). Turning to the overall study: Samples from collaborators originated in the United States, Italy and Spain and spanned both the acute and convalescent phases of COVID-19. Deeply sampled blood TCRbeta repertoires from subjects exposed to, actively infected with, or recovered from COVID-19 were included in the dataset. A freely available public database, intended as a resource for researchers studying the immune response to SARS-CoV-2, is where the repertoires were released. The sample metadata nearly always contained a de-identified subject ID, COVID-19 status, age in years and sex. The samples were drawn from two sources: the first 160 participants of the ongoing ImmuneRACE study, and fewer than 1,500 subjects contributed by 6 global collaborators. The material from the prospective study consisted of cDNA or gDNA derived from T cells, B-cell-depleted T cells, or PBMCs. HLA class I and class II types, where available, came from metadata supplied by the sample provider rather than from assay-based typing. Paper-wide results and their limitations: The amount of clinical and demographic metadata varied by source and participant and was provided uncurated.

The CDR3 runs 16 amino acids, cysteine and phenylalanine included. Only the CDR3 region is kept as DNA, spanning 48 bases read in frame from base 1. The immunoSEQ Assay, a bias-controlled multiplex PCR, was used to amplify TCRbeta CDR3 regions from genomic DNA. The authors' analysis ran thus. The number of nucleated cells in each sample was estimated by amplification of reference gene primers within the assay. To quantify the absolute abundance of each unique TCRbeta CDR3 rearrangement, sequence reads were collapsed and filtered. For each sample, productive Simpson clonality was calculated as the square root of Simpson's diversity index across productive rearrangements. TCRdb holds this immuneACCESS table with in-frame rearrangements only. Some clones are missing; in checked studies, unresolved V genes explain under half, and the rest has no known cause. V and J calls and clone size are copied from that table; D and trimming were computed from the DNA. Recorded for this sample are about 69,000 clones; roughly three quarters of them occurred a single time. The leading ten clones occupy over 45% of the sample.

Collaborating institutions collected whole blood in K2EDTA tubes following their own protocols. For TCRbeta analysis, collaborators shipped samples as frozen whole blood, isolated PBMCs, or DNA extracted from either of those sample types. Concerning this clone itself: Its antigen remains unidentified. No base qualities exist here, and no much larger clone lies one base off it.

This clonotype was obtained from a human donor in a cohort sampled during active COVID-19. The chain employs TRBV1 and TRBJ1-5; TRBD1, the table's D call, lacks a check against the DNA. TRBV1 is listed as a pseudogene. The material sequenced was peripheral blood. The CDR3 reads as follows: CTSAGDRRDSNQPQHF. The nucleotides read TGCACCAGCGCCGGGGACAGGAGGGATAGCAATCAGCCCCAGCATTTT.